This TCR beta chain was sequenced in a study of blood T cells in healthy people across ages. A sample-barcoded 5' primer and a J-beta primer mix were used in a second PCR of roughly 7 to 12 cycles. TCRdb re-called the 5' RACE reads through MiXCR, storing one row per CDR3 protein. This sample yields approximately 1.5 million distinct CDR3 sequences, of which about 42% are seen a single time; approximately 4.1% belongs to the top ten. The germline CDR1 and CDR2 sequences are LGHDT and YNNKEL (reference sequence). CDR3 length: 11 residues. Trimming took 6 bases from V and 6 from J, leaving 5 bases between them. Caucasian, healthy and from Russia, the donors were aged between roughly 6 and 95. PBMCs numbering at least 6 million were isolated per sample.

The sample consisted of blood. This sequence joins TRBV3-1 and TRBJ2-2, with unresolved D. This TCR was recovered from a young woman in good health. The CDR3, as DNA: TGTGCCAGCAGTCATGCCGGGGAGCTGTTTTTT. Protein: CASSHAGELFF.